This T cell receptor beta chain was captured by sequencing in a study of control samples from healthy donors and cancer patients. Between the trimmed V and J ends, which lost 6 bases and 1 base, there was a span of 10 bases. Germline CDR1 SNHLY, CDR2 FYNNEI. There are 14 residues in the CDR3. Sequencing was performed with immunoSEQ multiplex PCR; in TCRdb, only in-frame clones are kept and a portion is missing. The table shows tens of thousands of clones, with about nine tenths occurring only once. Sequencing was done on a sample of PBMCs. The chain is built from TRBV2 and TRBJ1-5; no definite D call. The sequence derives from a woman aged 50 to 65 with colorectal cancer. The DNA for the CDR3 is TGTGCCAGCAGAGATGGACGGAGCAATCAGCCCCAGCATTTT. Protein sequence: CASRDGRSNQPQHF.